This T cell receptor (beta chain) was observed in a study of cytomegalovirus exposure and HLA in healthy donors (dated by TCRdb to about 2017). Study-wide context: According to an earlier analysis of 450 to 650 of the donors, about 179 million T cells yielded over 100 million unique TCR beta sequences and approximately 300 Gb of sequence data. Roughly 300 gigabases of sequencing data and tens of millions of unique TCR sequences were included in an early release covering about 620 HLA-typed donors. Among the roughly 410 genotyped donors, under 90% belonged to the genetic ancestry cluster associated with self-reported Caucasian donors. The study was designed to test whether signatures of past pathogen exposure could be identified by cataloging public T cell receptors. The study used immunosequencing to profile the T cell repertoires of 600 to 850 subjects and linked those repertoires to cytomegalovirus serostatus. A separate validation cohort of roughly 110 different subjects was used in addition to the 666-subject first cohort. To predict cytomegalovirus infection status, the study combined high-throughput TCR immunosequencing, statistical association of individual TCRs with disease status, and machine learning. A later analysis re-analyzed previously published TCR beta repertoires from about 730 donors and added high-resolution HLA genotyping to study TCR occurrence patterns. The later analysis used no new phenotypic data to find candidate immune exposures, relying instead on TCR beta sequences and their occurrence across donors. An earlier analysis of fewer than 700 of the donors applied high-throughput TCR beta sequencing to assess whether each TCR beta V gene segment acted as functional or pseudogenic. Donor age, sex, ethnicity and CMV serostatus were compiled together with the repertoire data. In a later genetic analysis, genome-wide SNP genotypes for about 55% of the roughly 670 donors were used, and that subset was treated as a discovery cohort. Every repertoire in the discovery cohort had been generated on one and the same sequencing platform. Class I and class II HLA loci were covered by the typing at four-digit resolution. The number of donors typed differed by locus, with about 629-640 for A, B, C, DRB1 and DQB1, around 520 for DQA1, 600 to 610 for DPA1, and approximately 470 for DPB1. About five DR-DQ haplotypes were treated as single units for association and clustering because of strong linkage in the cohort. Among 398 genotyped donors of the cohort, an average of roughly 240,000 unique TCR beta nucleotide sequences were sequenced per donor, 15% to 20% of them non-productive.

Library generation was performed with the immunoSEQ multiplex PCR assay. For the multiplex PCR, a mixture combining 60 forward primers for TCR Vbeta segments and 13 reverse primers for TCR Jbeta segments was used. The CDR3 region of rearranged TCR beta genes was amplified from genomic DNA by a multiplex PCR assay. On the Illumina HiSeq System, the amplified TCR beta libraries were sequenced as 87-base-pair reads. On the authors' methods: A later analysis tallied 70 million to 100 million unique TCR beta chains across the 666 repertoires, and approximately 12 million of those chains were shared by two or more donors. A nearest-neighbor algorithm error-corrected the raw reads and collapsed the reads into unique sequences, merging closely related sequences to remove PCR and sequencing errors. V, D and J gene segments were assigned by aligning CDR3 sequences to IMGT reference sequences. For a sequence to be retained, at least a six-nucleotide match to both a V gene segment and a J gene segment was required. Rearrangements were classified as productive when the CDR3 lacked stop codons and remained in frame with V and J, and all other rearrangements were classified as non-productive. CDR3 was defined according to IMGT convention as the region running from the second conserved V-encoded cysteine to the conserved J-encoded phenylalanine. The earlier analysis of about 500 of the donors excluded sequences that lacked an unambiguous match to a single V gene segment. An earlier analysis of 587 of the donors called V segments functional above 56.7% productive rearrangements and segregating when the between-donor standard deviation exceeded 5%. A statistical classification framework was built for diagnosing cytomegalovirus status from the catalog of TCR beta chain sequences. V and J gene assignment, in a later analysis, came from comparing TCR nucleotide sequences with IMGT/GENE-DB human TR gene sequences. In a later analysis, CDR3 sequences and most-parsimonious VDJ recombination scenarios were assigned using the TCRdist pipeline. In a later analysis, every TCR beta chain was defined by the combination of its CDR3 amino acid sequence and its V-gene family, and reads without a unique V-gene family were dropped. As a way to deal with suspected cross-contamination and a sequencing artifact, a later analysis dropped more than 500 nucleotide sequences that were highly shared and had low generation probability. A later analysis calculated a clonal expansion index for each public chain from normalized within-repertoire ranks of inferred template counts. In a later analysis, generation probabilities were computed with a VDJ recombination model fitted to out-of-frame rearrangements, and the resulting probabilities were checked against IGoR. In a later analysis, hypergeometric tests were used to score TCR-TCR, TCR-HLA and TCR-CMV co-occurrence, with a repertoire-size bias correction applied to TCR pairs. False discovery rates were estimated in a later analysis by permuting HLA or CMV assignments 20 times. A later analysis grouped co-occurring TCRs with DBSCAN, adding TCRdist sequence similarity when clustering within HLA-allele-positive subsets. For co-occurrence clustering, repertoires with fewer than 30,000 or more than 120,000 public chains were excluded, along with roughly 5 repertoires with anomalous nucleotide sharing. TCRdb re-hosts the immuneACCESS table, in-frame sequences only. Its copies lack some clones; in the studies checked, an unresolved V gene accounts for under half of them, and the cause for the rest is not known. D and trimming come from the DNA, and the V and J calls and clone size come from that table. The sample table holds fewer than 200,000 clones, of which approximately 80% were seen once. Together, the top ten hold about 4.5% of the sample.

The cohort was made up of 500 to 850 healthy bone marrow donors. At the time of sampling, every cohort member was nominally healthy, though immune exposures that went unrecorded were likely present. The donor tested CMV seronegative, placing the donor among the 350 to 400 seronegative members of the cohort. A peripheral blood sample was collected from each donor, and TCR beta sequencing was performed on peripheral blood mononuclear cells. Genomic DNA extraction from the blood cell samples was performed with the Qiagen DNeasy Blood Extraction Kit. From the cysteine through the phenylalanine, the CDR3 covers 13 amino acids. Only the CDR3 region is kept as DNA, spanning 39 bases read in frame from base 1. Based on the germline V gene, the CDR1 and CDR2 sequences are SGHRS and YFSETQ. V is cut by 6 bases and J by 2 bases, and the space between the germline ends is 12 bases. This clone was found once. No antigen is known for it. It has no much larger one-base neighbor in the sample; base qualities were not kept.

General conclusions and limits of the study: Presence/absence analyses assumed roughly uniform sequencing depth across donors, an assumption that may not hold. A cluster of highly shared sequence variants was judged likely to be a technical artifact of the sequencing pipeline. Around 16 rarely observed V segments, including chromosome 9 orphons, were excluded from the earlier analysis of about 610 of the donors because counts were too low. Compared with the approximately 670-donor mean, donors in an Asian-associated ancestry cluster had fewer N-insertions in productive TCRs, according to a later genetic analysis. The authors suggested that the approach could potentially be extended to other disease states and immunological phenotypes. Assigning TCR associations to individual alleles was difficult when HLA alleles, especially DR and DQ, strongly co-occurred. A later analysis found that HLA-associated TCR beta chains were more clonally expanded and had lower generation probabilities than equally common non-associated chains. According to a later analysis, TCR association rates differed among HLA loci, with DRB1 alleles showing the most associated TCRs and HLA-C alleles showing the fewest. The classifier was reported to diagnose cytomegalovirus status with high specificity and sensitivity in both the original and validation cohorts. In a later analysis, most CMV-associated TCR beta chains were found to appear HLA-restricted, with HLA associations seemingly driven largely by CMV exposure. Because some donors lacked HLA typing at each locus, the association tests relied only on the typed subset. CMV serostatus was the only immune exposure information available for the cohort. In vitro tests confirmed that a few of the cytomegalovirus-associated TCR beta chains recognize cytomegalovirus antigens. In this cohort, only TCR beta chains were sequenced, and detectable features were limited by the absence of alpha or paired-chain data. Across donors, most TCR sequences were observed very rarely, whereas some public TCRs were present in many individuals. In a later genetic analysis, a missense DCLRE1C variant was associated with V-gene and J-gene trimming of TCR beta chains, and the association was replicated in an independent cohort. Broadly in line with IMGT annotations, most TCR beta V segments showed up in productive rearrangements about 87% or about 30% of the time in an earlier analysis of around 600 of the donors. A further reported finding was that TCR beta sequences accurately predicted the HLA-A and HLA-B alleles for most subjects in the first cohort. In a later analysis, several top co-occurrence clusters were reported to appear linked to parvovirus B19, influenza, CMV and Epstein-Barr virus. In the study, about 150 TCR beta chains were listed as associated with cytomegalovirus. The 87-base-pair reads could not distinguish some IMGT-functional V segments, including TRBV6-2 and TRBV6-3, so those segments were excluded. At a false discovery rate of 0.05, a later analysis linked 16,000 or so TCR beta sequences to specific HLA alleles. Correlated functional status among segregating V segments might be attributable to linkage disequilibrium, but an unknown experimental factor could not be ruled out.

The TCR originated in a man aged 35-49 years in good health and CMV-seronegative. The chain is encoded by TRBV5-1 joined to TRBJ2-7; the D gene is possibly TRBD1, with 6 bases matching. Sequenced input: PBMCs. The sequenced DNA: TGCGCCAGCATGGGGGCCGGAGCCTACGAGCAGTACTTC. The translation is CASMGAGAYEQYF.